These T cell receptor beta chains were read from a single sample in a study of CD8 T cells in Susac syndrome. MiXCR, run by TCRdb on the immunoSEQ multiplex PCR reads, gives a single entry per CDR3 protein. The table lists 120,000 to 150,000 distinct CDR3 sequences, roughly 95% of them singletons. Material: CD4+ T cells from PBMCs. These receptors were taken from a human donor in good health. Both conserved end residues are part of each CDR3. A D gene is named only where the DNA matches it firmly. Size tells how often a clone was seen (once, few, many) or the class of an expanded clone, and some rows leave it out.

-,-,TRBJ1-2,TRBV29-1,TGCAGCGCCCCGGGCACCGGCATTAACTATGGCCACACCTTC,CSAPGTGINYGHTF
-,-,TRBJ2-5,TRBV12-3/TRBV12-4,TGTGCCAGCAGTTCAGGGGGGTGGGGGGAGACCCAGTACTTC,CASSSGGWGETQYF
-,-,TRBJ2-1,TRBV24-1,TGTGCCACCACCCAATCGGGGTCCTACAATGAGCAGTTCTTC,CATTQSGSYNEQFF
TRBD2,-,TRBJ2-1,TRBV18,TGTGCCAGCTCACCGGTACTAGCGGGAGGAATCAATGAGCAGTTCTTC,CASSPVLAGGINEQFF
-,-,TRBJ2-7,TRBV7-9,TGTGCCAGCGAAAGACAAGGGGCGTCCTACGAGCAGTACTTC,CASERQGASYEQYF
TRBD2,-,TRBJ2-6,TRBV15,TGTGCCACCAGCATCTCAGCGGGACGCTCTGGGGCCAACGTCCTGACTTTC,CATSISAGRSGANVLTF
TRBD2,-,TRBJ2-5,TRBV6-5,TGTGCCAGCAGTTACGGGAGCGGGAGGGCCTTCCAAGAGACCCAGTACTTC,CASSYGSGRAFQETQYF
-,-,TRBJ2-7,TRBV5-6,TGTGCCAGCAGCTTGAATCGTTTGCAGTGGCTCTTTTCCGACGAGCAGTACTTC,CASSLNRLQWLFSDEQYF
-,-,TRBJ2-7,TRBV20-1,TGCAGTGCTAGTATCGGGGGTCAGGGAAAGCAGTACTTC,CSASIGGQGKQYF
-,-,TRBJ1-2,TRBV30,TGTGCCTCATCGGGTAGCAACTATGGCTACACCTTC,CASSGSNYGYTF
TRBD2,once,TRBJ2-2,TRBV20-1,TGCAGTGTCACCCCACTAGCGGCCTTGAACACCGGGGAGCTGTTTTTT,CSVTPLAALNTGELFF
-,once,TRBJ2-4,TRBV29-1,TGCAGCGTGGGTACGGGGGACACCAGTGGGGACATTCAGTACTTC,CSVGTGDTSGDIQYF
-,-,TRBJ2-7,TRBV18,TGTGCCAGCTCACCCCCCACTGTCTACGAGCAGTACTTC,CASSPPTVYEQYF
-,-,TRBJ2-4,TRBV29-1,TGCAGCGTTGTGCTAGCGTTCACCCTAGCCAAAAACATTCAGTACTTC,CSVVLAFTLAKNIQYF
-,-,TRBJ2-5,TRBV27,TGTGCCAGCAGTAGGGGGGGAGAGACCCAGTACTTC,CASSRGGETQYF
-,-,TRBJ2-5,TRBV28,TGTGCCAGCATTCCGGACAGCGAAGAGACCCAGTACTTC,CASIPDSEETQYF
TRBD1,-,TRBJ1-2,TRBV9,TGTGCCAGCAGCATGGGACAGGGAGACTATGGCTACACCTTC,CASSMGQGDYGYTF
-,-,TRBJ2-7,TRBV5-1,TGCGCCAGCAGCGACTTGGACGCCTACGAGCAGTACTTC,CASSDLDAYEQYF
TRBD1,once,TRBJ1-2,TRBV5-1,TGCGCCAGCAGCTCAGCGGACAGGCCGAATAACTATGGCTACACCTTC,CASSSADRPNNYGYTF
-,-,TRBJ1-5,TRBV5-1,TGCGCCAGCAGCGGGGGCCCCAATCAGCCCCAGCATTTT,CASSGGPNQPQHF
-,-,TRBJ1-2,TRBV28,TGTGCCAGCAGCCCCGGGGGGGATGGCTACACCTTC,CASSPGGDGYTF
-,-,TRBJ2-7,TRBV2,TGTGCCAGCCTCGACAGCCCCAGACAGCAGTACTTC,CASLDSPRQQYF